This TCR beta chain was identified during a study of blood T cell repertoires in COVID-19. Overall study context: Some COVID-19 samples were acute and others convalescent; all came from the United States, Italy and Spain. T cells, B-cell-depleted T cells, or PBMCs provided the cDNA or gDNA that served as material.

Trimming took off 3 bases at V and 0 bases at J, with 16 bases between the two ends. Looked up from germline, CDR1 is MGHRA and CDR2 is YSYEKL. CDR3 size: 17 residues. Under the authors' procedure: Amplified reference gene primers provided the basis for estimating nucleated cell counts. Generated by immunoSEQ multiplex PCR, the TCRdb table keeps only in-frame clones and is missing some. V and J calls and clone size are given by that table; D and trimming were obtained from the DNA. This sample has roughly 200,000 clones; approximately 80% occur once, and the top ten carry 15% to 20%. The rearrangement uses TRBV4-1 and TRBJ2-3, with TRBD1 as a possible D gene (5 bases). This sequence was found in a woman of 80 years or more with active or convalescent COVID-19. Sequenced sample: peripheral blood. The CDR3 DNA follows: TGCGCCAGCAGCCACCCAAAAGGGGCGAAGAGCACAGATACGCAGTATTTT. It encodes CASSHPKGAKSTDTQYF.